At least ten counts were recorded for the clone carrying this T cell receptor (beta chain). Its cognate antigen is unknown. This record belongs to a study of neurological immune-mediated disorders. Overall study results and limits: HTLV-1-associated myelopathy ranked highest for TCR clonal expansion and multiple sclerosis lowest, beneath healthy controls.

Documented time point: technical triplicate 2. The T cells used for sorted libraries numbered some 1 million, either CD4+ or CD8+. One entry per CDR3 protein results from TCRdb running MiXCR on the 5' RACE reads. This table holds about 31,000 distinct CDR3 sequences, roughly 14% found once. The source of this sequence is a female donor with HTLV-1-associated myelopathy (HAM/TSP). Source material: CD4+ T cells from blood.

The CDR3: CASSSRTGGWGTDTQYF. The DNA for the CDR3 is TGTGCCAGCAGCAGCCGGACAGGGGGATGGGGCACAGATACGCAGTATTTT. This sequence joins TRBV5-5 and TRBJ2-3; 10 bases align to TRBD1. The length of the CDR3 is 17 residues. The junction had 9 bases not matched to a gene; V was cut back by 4 bases and J by 1 base. CDR1 is SGHKS and CDR2 is YYEKEE in the germline V gene (reference sequence).